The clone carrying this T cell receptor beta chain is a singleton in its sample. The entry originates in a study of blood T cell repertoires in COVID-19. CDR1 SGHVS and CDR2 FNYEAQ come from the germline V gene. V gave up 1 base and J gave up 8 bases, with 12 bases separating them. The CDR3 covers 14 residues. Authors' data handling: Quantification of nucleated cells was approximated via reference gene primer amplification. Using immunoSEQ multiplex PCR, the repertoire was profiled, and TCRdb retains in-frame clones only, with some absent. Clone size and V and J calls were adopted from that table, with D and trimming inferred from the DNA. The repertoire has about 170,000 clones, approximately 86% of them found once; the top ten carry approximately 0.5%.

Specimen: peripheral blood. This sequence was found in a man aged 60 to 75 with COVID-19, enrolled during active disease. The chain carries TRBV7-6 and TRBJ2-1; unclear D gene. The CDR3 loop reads CASSLVAAGYEQFF. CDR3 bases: TGTGCCAGCAGCTTAGTTGCCGCCGGGTATGAGCAGTTCTTC.